The sequence of this T cell receptor beta chain was determined in a study of post-analysis software for immune sequencing data. Study-level background: Disease trajectories encompassed relapsing-remitting, secondary progressive and progressive-relapsing multiple sclerosis.

This clonotype was picked up a small number of times. The antigen is not known. General study results and limits: Controls had lower frequencies than patients of about 5 TRBV segments, which included TRBV5-6, TRBV5-1 and TRBV20-1.

Unique molecular identifiers were built into the TCR beta cDNA libraries. The yield from roughly 1 to 10 million T cells was 500,000 or so cDNA molecules in total. MiXCR, applied by TCRdb to the PCR reads, yields one record per CDR3 protein. Among hundreds of thousands of distinct CDR3 sequences listed, over 45% were seen once. Trimming stripped 0 bases from V and 5 bases from J, with 10 bases between. The CDR3 is made up of 13 amino acids. Germline V gene lookup returns CDR1 SQVTM and CDR2 ANQGSEA. The specimen sequenced was blood. J is TRBJ1-2 and V is TRBV29-1; no definite D call. This TCR derives from a girl aged 2 to 9 with multiple sclerosis. CDR3 residues: CSVEDRSLYGYTF. CDR3 DNA: TGCAGCGTTGAAGACAGGAGCTTATATGGCTACACCTTC.